The present T cell receptor (beta chain) was sequenced within a study of control samples from healthy donors and cancer patients (dated by TCRdb to the early 2020s). Note on this clone: This clone's antigen is unknown. No qualities accompany the bases; no much larger clone lies one base away.

The library came from the immunoSEQ multiplex PCR assay. TCRdb's version of the immuneACCESS table is confined to in-frame rearrangements and falls short of the full clone set. An unresolved V gene accounts for under half of the shortfall where checked; the remainder is of unknown origin. Across this sample there are about 89,000 clones, with 85% to 90% seen only once. The biggest ten clones account for 2% to 2.5% of the sample. Material for sequencing was blood. The clonotype comes from a woman between 40 and 55 years old in good health.

The bases read TGTGCCAGCAGCCCGCCCTGGATTGGGGCCTACGAGCAGTACTTC. This encodes CASSPPWIGAYEQYF. The chain was built from TRBV7-2 and TRBJ2-7, with the D segment identity uncertain. From a lookup of the germline V gene, CDR1 and CDR2 are SGHTA and FQGNSA. From cysteine to phenylalanine, the CDR3 is 15 amino acids long. Only the CDR3 portion is preserved as DNA: 45 bases, with reading frame beginning at the first base. V is cut by 5 bases and J by 2 bases, and the space between the germline ends is 16 bases.